The 28 T cell receptor beta chains presented below share a single source sample, sequenced in a study of vaccination effects on CD4 cells after COVID-19. Only in-frame clones appear in the TCRdb table, and some are missing; sequencing was by immunoSEQ multiplex PCR. The data show 65,000 to 80,000 clones, with around 77% seen just once and about 1.9% held by the top ten. The culture ran for roughly ten days before CD4+ T cells were isolated. These TCRs are of unknown antigen specificity. Here the sequenced sample was CD4+ T cells from PBMCs cultured without peptide, taken before COVID-19 vaccination. Receptors originate from a human donor who received a COVID-19 vaccine.

The chain couples TRBV2 to TRBJ2-5; no firm D call. The CDR3 length is 11 residues. V lost 4 bases, J lost 4 bases, and 4 bases lay in between. Per germline, CDR1 SNHLY and CDR2 FYNNEI. The DNA of the CDR3 is TGTGCCAGCAGTGCCCGAGAGACCCAGTACTTC. Protein: CASSARETQYF.

V is TRBV5-6 and J is TRBJ2-7, with D perhaps TRBD1 (6 bases). CDR1 and CDR2 from the germline V gene are SGHDT and YYEEEE. The CDR3 has 14 residues. Trimming took 0 bases from V and 2 from J, leaving 9 bases between them. CDR3 nucleotide sequence: TGTGCCAGCAGCTTGGCGGGACAACCCTACGAGCAGTACGTC. Its translation: CASSLAGQPYEQYV.

CDR3 coding DNA: TGTGCCAGCAGCTTTTCTACAGGGATCAAGGGCTACACCTTC. Translation: CASSFSTGIKGYTF. The V gene is TRBV7-2, the J gene TRBJ1-2, with D maybe TRBD1 (6 bases). Looked up from germline, CDR1 is SGHTA and CDR2 is FQGNSA. Trimming shortened V by 3 bases and J by 8 bases, and 16 bases separated the two germline ends. The CDR3 totals 14 residues. Full variable domain (remainder filled in from reference TRBV7-2 and TRBJ1-2): GAGVSQSPSNKVTEKGKDVELRCDPISGHTALYWYRQSLGQGLEFLIYFQGNSAPDKSGLPSDRFSAERTGGSVSTLTIQRTQQEDSAVYLCASSFSTGIKGYTFGSGTRLTVV.

This clone was counted only a few times. CDR3 nucleotide sequence: TGTGCCAGCTCTGACAGGGGCCATGAGCAGTTCTTC. Amino acid sequence: CASSDRGHEQFF. The chain joins TRBV7-9 to TRBJ2-1; TRBD1 agrees at 8 bases. Germline V CDR1 and CDR2: SEHNR, FQNEAQ (reference sequence). The V gene end was trimmed by 8 bases and the J gene end by 8 bases; junction bases not matched to a gene: 5. This CDR3 has 12 amino acids.

V is TRBV4-1 and J is TRBJ1-4; D is perhaps TRBD1 (6 bases). V was cut by 5 bases and J by 8 bases, with 18 bases left in between. The CDR3 loop spans 15 amino acids. Germline V gives CDR1 MGHRA, CDR2 YSYEKL. The CDR3 reads CASSDNRVVSEKLFF. The CDR3 DNA reads as TGCGCCAGCAGCGATAACAGGGTAGTATCCGAAAAACTGTTTTTT.

This clone was seen a single time. The gene calls are TRBV4-1 and TRBJ1-2; D unclear. Trimming removed 3 bases at V and 2 bases at J, with 7 bases between. CDR1 is MGHRA and CDR2 is YSYEKL in the germline V gene. The CDR3 has 13 residues. The CDR3: CASSQGFNYGYTF. Here the CDR3 DNA reads TGCGCCAGCAGCCAGGGCTTCAACTATGGCTACACCTTC.

J is TRBJ2-5 and V is TRBV11-2; D may be TRBD1 (6 bases). Germline CDR1 reads SGHAT; CDR2 reads FQNNGV. CDR3 size: 13 residues. V was cut by 5 bases and J by 2 bases, with 9 bases left in between. In DNA, the CDR3 is TGTGCCAGCAGCGCTAGGGGGCAAGAGACCCAGTACTTC. Its translation: CASSARGQETQYF.

This sequence joins TRBV4-1 and TRBJ2-1; 8 nucleotides line up with TRBD1. Looked up from germline, CDR1 is MGHRA and CDR2 is YSYEKL. V dropped 0 bases and J dropped 2; count of bases not matched to a gene: 0. The CDR3 is 15 amino acids. The CDR3 reads CASSQEGQAYNEQFF. The CDR3 DNA reads as TGCGCCAGCAGCCAAGAGGGACAGGCCTACAATGAGCAGTTCTTC.

The rearrangement links TRBV19 to TRBJ1-2; 7 bases fit TRBD1. The CDR3 runs to 14 residues. V shed 5 bases, J shed 8 bases, and the junction held 11 bases outside the gene matches. Germline V gene data show CDR1 as LNHDA and CDR2 as SQIVND (reference sequence). The CDR3 bases are TGTGCCAGTAGTTCGACAGGGAAGGTTTGGGGCTACACCTTC. As protein: CASSSTGKVWGYTF.

This rearrangement joins TRBV18 to TRBJ1-2; TRBD1 aligns across 8 bases. This CDR3 contains 13 residues. Germline values: CDR1 KGHSH, CDR2 LQKENI. J lost 7 bases, V lost 3 bases, and 4 bases had no gene match. In DNA form, the CDR3 reads TGTGCCAGCTCACCGGACAGGGCCGGTGGCTACACCTTC. Translated, it gives CASSPDRAGGYTF.

The chain employs TRBV10-2 and TRBJ2-1; TRBD2 might be the D (5 bases). Germline V lookup: CDR1 WSHSY, CDR2 SAAADI. Trimming removed 2 bases at V and 11 bases at J, with 10 bases between. The CDR3 covers 12 residues. The CDR3 DNA is TGCGCCAGCAGTGAGAGCCGGGATCAGCAGTTCTTC. Translated: CASSESRDQQFF.

V usage is TRBV9 and J usage is TRBJ1-6, with D possibly TRBD1 on 5 matching bases. Per germline, CDR1 SGDLS and CDR2 YYNGEE. CDR3 length equals 14 residues. Trimming stripped 4 bases from V and 6 bases from J, with 11 bases between. DNA of the CDR3: TGTGCCAGCAGCCTCGGGGGGTCTAATTCACCCCTCCACTTT. It translates to CASSLGGSNSPLHF.

This sequence joins TRBV7-2 and TRBJ2-5; TRBD2 agrees at 14 bases. The CDR3 spans 17 residues. Germline V gene data show CDR1 as SGHTA and CDR2 as FQGNSA. V was pared by 2 bases and J by 4 bases, with 6 bases of the junction left unmatched. The CDR3 nucleotides are TGTGCCAGCAGCTTAATTGGACTAGCGGGGGGTCGAGAGACCCAGTACTTC. It specifies CASSLIGLAGGRETQYF.

The V and J genes are TRBV3-1 (or the pseudogene TRBV3-2) and TRBJ2-4, with D possibly matching TRBD1 (6 bases). V shed 5 bases and J shed 6 bases, with 14 bases lying between them. CDR1 LGHDT and CDR2 YNNKEL come from the germline V gene (reference sequence). The CDR3 spans 14 residues. In DNA form, the CDR3 reads TGTGCCAGCAGCGTCCAGGGGACCGGAAACATTCAGTACTTC. Residues: CASSVQGTGNIQYF.

Only one count was recorded for this clone. This chain connects TRBV5-1 to TRBJ2-5; no clear D gene. Looked up from germline, CDR1 is SGHRS and CDR2 is YFSETQ. V lost 1 base, J lost 7 bases, and 14 bases lay in between. This CDR3 is built from 14 residues. This CDR3 reads CASSLSEKRVTQYF. The CDR3 nucleotides read TGCGCCAGCAGCTTGTCAGAAAAACGGGTGACCCAGTACTTC. The whole variable domain, remainder taken from reference TRBV5-1 and TRBJ2-5, is KAGVTQTPRYLIKTRGQQVTLSCSPISGHRSVSWYQQTPGQGLQFLFEYFSETQRNKGNFPGRFSGRQFSNSRSEMNVSTLELGDSALYLCASSLSEKRVTQYFGPGTRLLVL.

CDR3 sequence: CASSFGGTSYNSPLHF. CDR3 DNA: TGTGCCAGCAGTTTCGGGGGGACCTCCTATAATTCACCCCTCCACTTT. The V gene is TRBV28, the J gene TRBJ1-6; D might be TRBD1 (5 bases). This CDR3 comprises 16 residues. Germline-derived CDR1 and CDR2 are MDHEN and SYDVKM. Deletions cut 3 bases from V and 0 bases from J, with 9 bases between.

This chain joins TRBV4-1 and TRBJ1-6; D remains ambiguous. CDR3 length: 16 amino acids. Trimming removed 4 bases at V and 5 bases at J, with 15 bases between. CDR1 is MGHRA, CDR2 YSYEKL, per germline. CDR3 residues: CASSPSEGPHNSPLHF. CDR3 nucleotides: TGCGCCAGCAGCCCCTCCGAAGGGCCCCATAATTCACCCCTCCACTTT.

This clone has just a few counts. This chain uses TRBV5-8 with TRBJ2-1; D remains ambiguous. Germline CDR1 is SGHTS and CDR2 is YDEGEE. The CDR3 is made up of 13 amino acids. Between the trimmed V and J ends, which lost 3 bases and 3 bases, there was a span of 7 bases. The CDR3 DNA follows: TGTGCCAGCAGCTCTCTAGGCTACAATGAGCAGTTCTTC. Encoded protein: CASSSLGYNEQFF.

Points on this clone: Other DNA variants within this sample encode the same CDR3. The chain has TRBV18 and TRBJ2-5, with a possible D match to TRBD1 (6 bases). Per the germline V gene, CDR1 is KGHSH and CDR2 is LQKENI. The CDR3 extends over 13 amino acids. The V end lost 4 bases, the J end lost 2 bases, and 8 bases lay between the germline ends. Here the CDR3 DNA reads TGTGCCAGCTCACTAGGACAGCAAGAGACCCAGTACTTC. Amino acid sequence: CASSLGQQETQYF.

CDR3 bases: TGTGCCACCAAGAGGGGGGCAGGGTCCTCAGATACGCAGTATTTT. It yields the protein CATKRGAGSSDTQYF. This chain links TRBV6-4 with TRBJ2-3, with D perhaps TRBD1 or TRBD2 (6 bases each). Trimming left V 10 bases short and J 4 bases short, with 21 bases between. Germline V CDR1 and CDR2: MRHNA, SNTAGT. This CDR3 comprises 15 residues.

The CDR3 loop is CASSVTTLGQNEQFF. DNA of the CDR3: TGTGCCAGCAGCGTGACCACCCTGGGGCAAAATGAGCAGTTCTTC. The chain is built from TRBV9 and TRBJ2-1; tentatively, D is TRBD1 (5 bases). This CDR3 has 15 residues. V was shortened by 2 bases and J by 7 bases, with 16 bases between the two germline ends. Germline lookup yields CDR1 SGDLS and CDR2 YYNGEE. The whole variable domain, filled in from reference TRBV9 and TRBJ2-1, reads DSGVTQTPKHLITATGQRVTLRCSPRSGDLSVYWYQQSLDQGLQFLIQYYNGEERAKGNILERFSAQQFPDLHSELNLSSLELGDSALYFCASSVTTLGQNEQFFGPGTRLTVL.

The rearrangement links TRBV7-2 to TRBJ1-5, with a tentative D call TRBD1 (6 bases). Germline CDR1 SGHTA, CDR2 FQGNSA. The CDR3 runs to 13 residues. V lost 5 bases and J 5 bases, leaving 10 bases between the germline ends. CDR3 nucleotides: TGTGCCAGCAGCGTAAGGGGGGATCAGCCCCAGCATTTT. Amino acids: CASSVRGDQPQHF.

This sequence joins TRBV29-1 and TRBJ2-3, with D possibly TRBD1 on 6 matching bases. Germline loops: CDR1 SQVTM, CDR2 ANQGSEA. This CDR3 has 15 residues. The V and J ends lost 6 bases and 3 bases respectively, with 19 bases between them. The DNA for the CDR3 is TGCAGCGTCGCCCACCAACGACAGGAAACAGATACGCAGTATTTT. It is translated as CSVAHQRQETDTQYF.

This clone was seen only a few times. CDR3 DNA sequence: TGCGCCAGCACAACGGGACTAGAAAAGGAGACCCAGTACTTC. It codes for CASTTGLEKETQYF. V usage is TRBV5-1 and J usage is TRBJ2-5; 8 bases agree with TRBD2. Germline assignment: CDR1 SGHRS and CDR2 YFSETQ. The V and J ends lost 6 bases and 5 bases, in that order; junction bases with no gene match: 9. The CDR3 is 14 amino acids.

The rearrangement links TRBV14 to TRBJ1-2, with unresolved D. Germline loops: CDR1 SGHDN, CDR2 FVKESK. This CDR3 region has 12 residues. V was clipped by 4 bases and J by 6 bases, with 9 bases between them. The DNA of the CDR3 is TGTGCCAGCAGCCCCTCTAGGGATGGCTACACCTTC. The encoded protein is CASSPSRDGYTF.

The chain has TRBV27 and TRBJ2-5; a possible D gene is TRBD1 (6 bases). The V end lost 8 bases, the J end lost 2 bases, and 12 bases lay between the germline ends. CDR3 size: 13 residues. Germline V gene lookup returns CDR1 MNHEY and CDR2 SMNVEV (reference sequence). The CDR3 region is CASRKTGQETQYF. The CDR3 bases are TGTGCCAGCCGTAAGACAGGTCAAGAGACCCAGTACTTC.

This clone was found a few times. The V gene is TRBV28, the J gene TRBJ1-2; TRBD1 aligns across 7 bases. The V segment lost 4 bases and the J segment 5 bases; nucleotides outside the gene matches: 4. The CDR3 loop spans 13 amino acids. Germline CDR1 reads MDHEN; CDR2 reads SYDVKM. This chain's CDR3 is CASSSDRVYGYTF. The CDR3 DNA sequence: TGTGCCAGCAGTTCCGACAGGGTATATGGCTACACCTTC.

The gene calls are TRBV18 and TRBJ2-2; tentative D call: TRBD1 (6 bases). CDR1 and CDR2 from the germline V gene are KGHSH and LQKENI. Trimming left V 6 bases short and J 3 bases short, with 14 bases between. This CDR3 has 15 residues. The CDR3 DNA is TGTGCCAGCTCTTACCGGGACACACACACCGGGGAGCTGTTTTTT. The encoded protein is CASSYRDTHTGELFF.